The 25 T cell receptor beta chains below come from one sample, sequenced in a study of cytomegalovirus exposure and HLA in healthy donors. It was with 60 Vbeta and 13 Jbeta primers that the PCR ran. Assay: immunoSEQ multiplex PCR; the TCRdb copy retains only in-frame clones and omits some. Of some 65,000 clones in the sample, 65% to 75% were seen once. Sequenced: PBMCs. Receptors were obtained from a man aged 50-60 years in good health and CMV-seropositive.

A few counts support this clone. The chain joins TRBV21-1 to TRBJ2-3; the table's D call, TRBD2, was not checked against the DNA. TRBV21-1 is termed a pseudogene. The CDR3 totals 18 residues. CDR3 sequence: CASSKVWGTSGTTDTQYF. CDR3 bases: TGTGCCAGCAGCAAAGTTTGGGGGACTAGCGGGACCACAGATACGCAGTATTTT.

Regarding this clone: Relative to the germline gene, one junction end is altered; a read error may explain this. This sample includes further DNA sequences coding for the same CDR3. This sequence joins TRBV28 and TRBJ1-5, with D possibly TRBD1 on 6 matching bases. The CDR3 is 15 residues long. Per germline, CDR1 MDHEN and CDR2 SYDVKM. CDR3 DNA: TGTGCCAGCAGCCACCTCAGGGGTAGCAATCAGCCGCAGCATTTT. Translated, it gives CASSHLRGSNQPQHF.

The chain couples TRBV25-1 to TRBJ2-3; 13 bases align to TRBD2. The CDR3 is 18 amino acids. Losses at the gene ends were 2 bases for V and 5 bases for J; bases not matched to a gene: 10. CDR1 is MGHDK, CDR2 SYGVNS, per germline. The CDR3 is CASSELRLAGGMGDTQYF. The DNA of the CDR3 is TGTGCCAGCAGTGAACTCCGACTAGCGGGAGGCATGGGAGATACGCAGTATTTT.

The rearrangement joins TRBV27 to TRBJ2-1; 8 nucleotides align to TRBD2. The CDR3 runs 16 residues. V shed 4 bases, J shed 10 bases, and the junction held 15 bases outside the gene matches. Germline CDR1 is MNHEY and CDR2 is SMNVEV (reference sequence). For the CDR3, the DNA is TGTGCCAGCAGTTGGCGGCGGGGGGTCCCAAGCGGCGAGCAGTTCTTC. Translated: CASSWRRGVPSGEQFF.

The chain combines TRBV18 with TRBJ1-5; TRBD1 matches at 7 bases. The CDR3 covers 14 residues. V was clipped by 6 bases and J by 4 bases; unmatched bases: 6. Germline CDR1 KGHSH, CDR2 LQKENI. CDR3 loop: CASSPDRANQPQHF. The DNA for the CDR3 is TGTGCCAGCTCCCCAGACAGGGCTAATCAGCCCCAGCATTTT.

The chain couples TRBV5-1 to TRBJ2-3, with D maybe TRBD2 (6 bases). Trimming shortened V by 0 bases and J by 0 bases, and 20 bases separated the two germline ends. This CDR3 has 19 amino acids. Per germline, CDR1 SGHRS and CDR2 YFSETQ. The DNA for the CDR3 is TGCGCCAGCAGCTTGGCCCGGCGGGACTTCTACTCTAGCACAGATACGCAGTATTTT. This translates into CASSLARRDFYSSTDTQYF.

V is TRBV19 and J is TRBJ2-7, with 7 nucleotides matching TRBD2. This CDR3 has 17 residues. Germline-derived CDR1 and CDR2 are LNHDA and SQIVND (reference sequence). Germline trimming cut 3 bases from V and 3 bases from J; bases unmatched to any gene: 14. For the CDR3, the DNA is TGTGCCAGTAGTATGAGCAGCGGGGTCGGGTTGGGCTACGAGCAGTACTTC. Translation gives CASSMSSGVGLGYEQYF.

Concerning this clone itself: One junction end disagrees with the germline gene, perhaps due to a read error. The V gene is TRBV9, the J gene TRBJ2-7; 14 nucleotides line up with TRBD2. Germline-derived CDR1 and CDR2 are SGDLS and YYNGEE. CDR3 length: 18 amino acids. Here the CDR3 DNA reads TGTGCCAACAGCGTAGGGGGGACTAGCGGGAGCCACCGGTTCGAGCAGTACTTC. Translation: CANSVGGTSGSHRFEQYF.

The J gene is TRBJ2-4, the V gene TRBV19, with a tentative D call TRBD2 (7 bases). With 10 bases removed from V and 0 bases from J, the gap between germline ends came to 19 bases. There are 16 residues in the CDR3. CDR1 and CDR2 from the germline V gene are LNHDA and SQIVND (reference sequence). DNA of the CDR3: TGTGCCACCTCAAGAGGGGAGGGGGTAGCCAAAAACATTCAGTACTTC. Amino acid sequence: CATSRGEGVAKNIQYF. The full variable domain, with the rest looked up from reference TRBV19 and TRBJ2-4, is DGGITQSPKYLFRKEGQNVTLSCEQNLNHDAMYWYRQDPGQGLRLIYYSQIVNDFQKGDIAEGYSVSREKKESFPLTVTSAQKNPTAFYLCATSRGEGVAKNIQYFGAGTRLSVL.

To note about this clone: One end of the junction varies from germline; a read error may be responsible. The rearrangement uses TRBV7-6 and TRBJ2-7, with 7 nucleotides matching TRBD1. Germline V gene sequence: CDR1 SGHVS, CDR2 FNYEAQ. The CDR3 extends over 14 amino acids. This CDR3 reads CASSLAYRGYEQYF. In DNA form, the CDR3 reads TGTGCCAGCAGCCTAGCCTACAGGGGTTACGAGCAGTACTTC.

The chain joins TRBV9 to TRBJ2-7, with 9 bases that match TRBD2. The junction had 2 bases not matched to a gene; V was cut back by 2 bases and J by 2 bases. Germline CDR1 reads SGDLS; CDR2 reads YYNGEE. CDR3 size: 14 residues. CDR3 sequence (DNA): TGTGCCAGCAGCGTGGCGGGAGGGACCTACGAGCAGTACTTC. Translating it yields CASSVAGGTYEQYF. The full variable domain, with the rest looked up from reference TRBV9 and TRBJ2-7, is DSGVTQTPKHLITATGQRVTLRCSPRSGDLSVYWYQQSLDQGLQFLIQYYNGEERAKGNILERFSAQQFPDLHSELNLSSLELGDSALYFCASSVAGGTYEQYFGPGTRLTVT.

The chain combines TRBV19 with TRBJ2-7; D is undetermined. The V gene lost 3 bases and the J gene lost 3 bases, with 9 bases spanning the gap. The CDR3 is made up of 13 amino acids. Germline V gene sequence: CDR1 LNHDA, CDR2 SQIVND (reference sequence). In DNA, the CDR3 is TGTGCCAGTAGTATTGGTGAACACTACGAGCAGTACTTC. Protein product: CASSIGEHYEQYF.

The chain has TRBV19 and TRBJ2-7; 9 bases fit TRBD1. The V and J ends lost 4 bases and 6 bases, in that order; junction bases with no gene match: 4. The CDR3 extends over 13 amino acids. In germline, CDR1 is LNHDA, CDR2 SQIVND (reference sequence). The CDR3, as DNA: TGTGCCAGTAGTAGGGACAGGGTAAGCGAGCAGTACTTC. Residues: CASSRDRVSEQYF.

The CDR3 sequence is CASSGVGGREKLFF. As DNA, the CDR3 is TGTGCCAGCAGTGGGGTGGGAGGGCGGGAAAAACTGTTTTTT. The rearrangement uses TRBV6-4 and TRBJ1-4; D is ambiguous. Trimming removed 4 bases from V and 8 bases from J, with 14 bases in between. Germline V gene lookup returns CDR1 MRHNA and CDR2 SNTAGT. The CDR3 consists of 14 residues.

This CDR3 reads CAVQYTGTYEQYF. CDR3 DNA sequence: TGTGCTGTCCAGTATACAGGTACCTACGAGCAGTACTTC. The chain links TRBV10-3 to TRBJ2-7; the D gene is possibly TRBD1 (5 bases). CDR1 is ENHRY and CDR2 is SYGVKD in the germline V gene. The CDR3 totals 13 residues.

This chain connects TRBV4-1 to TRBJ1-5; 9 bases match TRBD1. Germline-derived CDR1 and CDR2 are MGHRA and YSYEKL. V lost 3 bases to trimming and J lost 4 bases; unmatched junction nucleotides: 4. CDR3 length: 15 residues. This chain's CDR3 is CASSQQTGGNQPQHF. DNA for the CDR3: TGCGCCAGCAGCCAGCAGACAGGGGGGAATCAGCCCCAGCATTTT.

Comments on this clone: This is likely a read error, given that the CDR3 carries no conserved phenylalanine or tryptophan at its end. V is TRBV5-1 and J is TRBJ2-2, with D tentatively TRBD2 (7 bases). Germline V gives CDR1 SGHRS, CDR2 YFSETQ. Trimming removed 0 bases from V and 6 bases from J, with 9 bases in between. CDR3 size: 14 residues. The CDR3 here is CASSLGGGSGELFV. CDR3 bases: TGCGCCAGCAGCTTGGGCGGGGGCTCCGGGGAGCTGTTTGTT.

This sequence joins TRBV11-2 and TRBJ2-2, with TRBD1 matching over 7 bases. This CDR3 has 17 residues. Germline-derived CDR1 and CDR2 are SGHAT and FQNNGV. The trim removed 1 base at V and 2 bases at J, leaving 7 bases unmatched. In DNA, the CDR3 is TGTGCCAGCAGCTTAGTGTGGGACAGCCTAAACACCGGGGAGCTGTTTTTT. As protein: CASSLVWDSLNTGELFF.

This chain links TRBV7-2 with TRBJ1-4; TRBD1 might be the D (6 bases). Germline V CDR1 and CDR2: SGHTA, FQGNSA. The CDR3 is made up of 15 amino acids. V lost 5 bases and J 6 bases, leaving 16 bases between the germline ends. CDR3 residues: CASSRQVGIDEKLFF. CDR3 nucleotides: TGTGCCAGCAGCCGACAGGTCGGGATTGATGAAAAACTGTTTTTT.

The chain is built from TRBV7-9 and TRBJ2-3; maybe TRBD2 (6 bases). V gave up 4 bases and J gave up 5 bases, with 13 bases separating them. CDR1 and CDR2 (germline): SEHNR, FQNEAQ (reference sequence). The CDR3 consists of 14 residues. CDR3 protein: CASSSPPRGDTQYF. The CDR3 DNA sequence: TGTGCCAGCAGCTCACCTCCGCGGGGAGATACGCAGTATTTT.

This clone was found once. The CDR3 coding sequence is TGTGCCACCAGCCGAAGCGGGAGGGGTTTCTCCGAGCAGTACTTC. This translates into CATSRSGRGFSEQYF. The chain is built from TRBV15 and TRBJ2-7, with 10 nucleotides matching TRBD2. The V gene end was trimmed by 5 bases and the J gene end by 6 bases; junction bases not matched to a gene: 10. Germline CDR1 is LNHNV and CDR2 is YYDKDF (reference sequence). This CDR3 has 15 residues.

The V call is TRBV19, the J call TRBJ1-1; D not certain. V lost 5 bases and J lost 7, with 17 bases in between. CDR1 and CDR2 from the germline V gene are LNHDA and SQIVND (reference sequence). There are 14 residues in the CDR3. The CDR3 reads CASSAGWLGGEAFF. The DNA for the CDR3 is TGTGCCAGTAGTGCGGGGTGGCTGGGAGGTGAAGCTTTCTTT.

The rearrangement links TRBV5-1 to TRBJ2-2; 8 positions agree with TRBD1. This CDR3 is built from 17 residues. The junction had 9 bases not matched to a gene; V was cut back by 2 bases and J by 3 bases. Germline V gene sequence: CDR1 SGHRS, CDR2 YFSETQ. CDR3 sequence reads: CASSFPGGFQDTGELFF. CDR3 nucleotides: TGCGCCAGCAGCTTTCCAGGGGGCTTTCAGGACACCGGGGAGCTGTTTTTT.

This CDR3 reads CASSLLGGGEGYTF. The CDR3 DNA follows: TGTGCCAGCAGTTTATTAGGAGGGGGCGAAGGCTACACCTTC. This sequence joins TRBV28 and TRBJ1-2, with TRBD1 identical over 7 bases. The CDR3 contains 14 residues. V trimming: 1 base; J trimming: 8 bases; junction bases outside the gene matches: 7. Germline V gene lookup returns CDR1 MDHEN and CDR2 SYDVKM.

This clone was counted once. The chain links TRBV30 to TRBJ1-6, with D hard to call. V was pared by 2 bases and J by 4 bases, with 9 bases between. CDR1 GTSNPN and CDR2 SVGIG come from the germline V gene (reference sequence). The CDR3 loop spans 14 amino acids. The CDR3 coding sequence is TGTGCCTGGAGTTATGCCGAGTATAATTCACCCCTCCACTTT. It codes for CAWSYAEYNSPLHF.